This TCR beta chain was sequenced for a study of shared clonotypes between healthy human individuals. Broader study findings: The study found approximately 5% of naive CD4 clonotypes shared across a few donors. Relative to clonotypes present in all four donors, those not shared had lower generation probabilities.

Once extracted for a subset, genomic DNA was divided evenly among several immunoSEQ plates. Repertoires were generated with immunoSEQ multiplex PCR, while TCRdb's copy carries only in-frame clones and drops some. This sample has about 2 million clones, with 95% found just once. Only a few counts were recorded for this clone. What it binds is unknown. CDR1 and CDR2 (germline): LNHDA, SQIVND (reference sequence). V was pared by 5 bases and J by 2 bases, with 3 bases of the junction left unmatched. The CDR3 covers 13 residues. The chain links TRBV19 to TRBJ2-7; 7 bases line up with TRBD1. The sample taken for sequencing was naive CD4+ T cells sorted from blood. Indicated subset: CD45RA+ positively selected. This receptor was taken from a man between 18 and 29 years old in good health. The CDR3 loop is CASSAGQAYEQYF. The DNA for the CDR3 is TGTGCCAGTAGTGCTGGACAGGCCTACGAGCAGTACTTC.